These T cell receptor beta chains were read from a single sample in a study of response to subunit inactivated influenza vaccine. TCRdb recomputed calls from the RT-PCR reads with MiXCR, one row per CDR3 protein. The sample holds roughly 650,000 distinct CDR3 sequences; approximately 14% are singletons and the top ten take approximately 10%. The source was PBMCs from blood, collected roughly 13 days after vaccination. The receptors derive from a man aged 50 or older who received an inactivated influenza vaccine. CDR3s include the opening cysteine and the closing phenylalanine or tryptophan. A D gene is named only where the DNA matches it firmly. Size is omitted from some rows. Given values are once, few, many or a class for expanded clones.

V gene	clone size	J gene	D gene	CDR3 protein	CDR3 DNA
TRBV20-1	few	TRBJ2-2	.	CSAISGTANTGELFF	TGCAGTGCCATATCCGGGACTGCGAACACCGGGGAGCTGTTTTTT
TRBV2	few	TRBJ2-3	TRBD2	CASSRLAGGRVADTQYF	TGTGCCAGCAGTAGACTAGCGGGGGGCAGGGTTGCAGATACGCAGTATTTT
TRBV20-1	.	TRBJ1-1	.	CSPSWGLNTEAFF	TGCAGTCCTTCGTGGGGTTTGAACACTGAAGCTTTCTTT
TRBV7-2	.	TRBJ2-5	TRBD2	CASSPPGGHWETQYF	TGTGCCAGCAGCCCCCCGGGGGGGCATTGGGAGACCCAGTACTTC
TRBV29-1	.	TRBJ2-7	.	CSVNSGISYEQYF	TGCAGCGTAAATTCAGGGATTTCCTACGAGCAGTACTTC
TRBV12-3/TRBV12-4	few	TRBJ2-5	.	CASSLGTGASQYF	TGTGCCAGCAGTTTAGGTACAGGCGCTTCCCAGTACTTC
TRBV5-1	few	TRBJ1-3	.	CASSLEGQRNTIYF	TGCGCCAGCAGCCTTGAGGGGCAGAGAAACACCATATATTTT
TRBV10-3	.	TRBJ2-6	.	CAIRGAGSGANVLTF	TGTGCCATCAGGGGCGCGGGCTCTGGGGCCAACGTCCTGACTTTC
TRBV6-6	many	TRBJ1-5	.	CASSQNSNQPQHF	TGTGCCAGCAGCCAAAATAGCAATCAGCCCCAGCATTTT
TRBV6-2/TRBV6-3	.	TRBJ2-4	TRBD1	CASSSTGGVGAKNIQYF	TGTGCCAGCAGTTCTACAGGGGGCGTGGGAGCCAAAAACATTCAGTACTTC
TRBV12-3/TRBV12-4	few	TRBJ2-7	.	CASSLGSRGEQYF	TGTGCCAGCAGTTTAGGTTCTCGGGGAGAGCAGTACTTC
TRBV29-1	many	TRBJ2-5	.	CSVRRGQETQYF	TGCAGTGTTAGACGGGGGCAAGAGACCCAGTACTTC
TRBV4-1	.	TRBJ2-3	TRBD2	CASSQDPGRGTDTQYF	TGCGCCAGCAGCCAAGATCCCGGGAGGGGTACAGATACGCAGTATTTT
TRBV6-2/TRBV6-3	.	TRBJ2-5	.	CASSYVQDQETQYF	TGTGCCAGCAGTTACGTTCAGGACCAAGAGACCCAGTACTTC
TRBV6-6	few	TRBJ2-5	TRBD1	CASNLDRGETQYF	TGTGCCAGCAACCTGGACAGGGGAGAGACCCAGTACTTC
TRBV3-1	few	TRBJ2-5	TRBD2	CASTPERGLRYF	TGTGCCAGCACCCCCGAGCGGGGCCTGAGGTACTTC
TRBV10-3	.	TRBJ2-6	.	CAITERGSGANVLTF	TGTGCCATCACCGAGAGGGGGTCGGGGGCCAACGTCCTGACTTTC
TRBV28	.	TRBJ2-5	.	CASNRRGETQYF	TGTGCCAGCAACCGACGAGGGGAGACCCAGTACTTC
TRBV7-9	.	TRBJ2-1	.	CASSRGLLDNEQFF	TGTGCCAGCAGCCGCGGACTGCTAGACAATGAGCAGTTCTTC
TRBV10-3	.	TRBJ2-5	.	CVISDDRQETQYF	TGTGTCATCAGTGACGACAGACAAGAGACCCAGTACTTC
TRBV4-1	few	TRBJ2-5	TRBD1	CASSPFDEDRGRRETQYF	TGCGCCAGCAGCCCCTTCGACGAAGACAGGGGGCGAAGAGAGACCCAGTACTTC
TRBV3-1	few	TRBJ2-1	TRBD1	CASNTGGEQFF	TGTGCCAGCAACACAGGGGGAGAGCAGTTCTTC
TRBV5-1	few	TRBJ2-1	.	CASNRLFSSSYNEQFF	TGCGCCAGCAACCGACTCTTCAGTTCCTCCTACAATGAGCAGTTCTTC
TRBV14	few	TRBJ2-3	TRBD2	CASSQVTGTTFTDTQYF	TGTGCCAGCAGCCAAGTAACCGGGACTACCTTCACAGATACGCAGTATTTT
TRBV7-8	.	TRBJ2-1	.	CASSLDGSPLYNEQFF	TGTGCCAGCAGCTTAGACGGGAGCCCACTATACAATGAGCAGTTCTTC
TRBV28	.	TRBJ2-1	TRBD1	CASSLWWTGGTEQFF	TGTGCCAGCAGTTTATGGTGGACAGGGGGCACTGAGCAGTTCTTC
TRBV3-1	many	TRBJ1-5	.	CASSSDDRSNQPQHF	TGTGCCAGCAGCTCGGATGACAGAAGCAATCAGCCCCAGCATTTT
TRBV6-2/TRBV6-3	many	TRBJ2-2	.	CASSRRQDFIGELFF	TGTGCCAGCAGTCGACGCCAGGACTTCATCGGGGAGCTGTTTTTT
TRBV6-1	many	TRBJ1-4	.	CASSRNNNEKLFF	TGTGCCAGCAGTCGGAACAATAATGAAAAACTGTTTTTT
TRBV15	few	TRBJ2-1	.	CATSREDVSVGEQFF	TGTGCCACCAGCAGAGAAGATGTATCGGTCGGTGAGCAGTTCTTC
TRBV5-1	few	TRBJ2-1	TRBD1	CASSGETGGNEQFF	TGCGCCAGCAGCGGCGAGACAGGGGGCAATGAGCAGTTCTTC
TRBV12-3/TRBV12-4	.	TRBJ2-7	TRBD2	CASSFLAGGSEQCF	TGTGCCAGCAGTTTCCTAGCGGGAGGGAGCGAGCAGTGCTTC
TRBV12-3/TRBV12-4	.	TRBJ2-5	TRBD1	CASSLDGQGLETQYF	TGTGCCAGCAGTTTAGACGGACAGGGGTTAGAGACCCAGTACTTC
TRBV5-1	few	TRBJ2-7	.	CASSLAVWGLTDSEQYF	TGCGCCAGCAGCTTGGCCGTCTGGGGGCTCACGGACAGCGAGCAGTACTTC
TRBV20-1	many	TRBJ2-7	TRBD1	CSASWTGTYEQYF	TGCAGTGCTAGTTGGACAGGGACCTACGAGCAGTACTTC
TRBV7-6	few	TRBJ2-2	.	CASSFSESGTPNTGELFF	TGTGCCAGCAGCTTTTCCGAGAGTGGGACTCCGAACACCGGGGAGCTGTTTTTT
TRBV11-2	.	TRBJ2-6	.	CASSLEWAYGANVLTF	TGTGCCAGCAGCTTAGAGTGGGCCTATGGGGCCAACGTCCTGACTTTC
TRBV2	.	TRBJ1-5	.	CASTGQNSNQPQHF	TGTGCCAGCACGGGGCAGAATAGCAATCAGCCCCAGCATTTT
TRBV6-1	few	TRBJ1-2	.	CASIERGLSYGYTF	TGTGCCAGCATCGAAAGGGGACTGAGCTATGGCTACACCTTC
TRBV5-1	.	TRBJ2-1	.	CASSSTDNEQFF	TGCGCCAGCAGCTCAACAGACAATGAGCAGTTCTTC
TRBV15	.	TRBJ2-3	.	CATSRDFADTQYF	TGTGCCACCAGCAGAGATTTTGCGGATACGCAGTATTTT
TRBV9	.	TRBJ2-7	.	CASSVGGLSTYEQYF	TGTGCCAGCAGCGTAGGTGGACTATCTACCTACGAGCAGTACTTC
TRBV5-1	.	TRBJ2-2	TRBD1	CASSLTGGRDTGELFF	TGCGCCAGCAGCCTTACAGGGGGCAGAGACACCGGGGAGCTGTTTTTT
TRBV15	once	TRBJ2-3	.	CATSKRLGTDTQYF	TGTGCCACCAGCAAACGACTGGGCACAGATACGCAGTATTTT
TRBV18	few	TRBJ2-3	TRBD1	CASSPRGRGGADTQYF	TGTGCCAGCTCACCACGAGGGAGAGGGGGCGCAGATACGCAGTATTTT
TRBV20-1	.	TRBJ2-4	.	CSARGGNSKNIQYF	TGCAGTGCTAGAGGAGGGAATTCCAAAAACATTCAGTACTTC
TRBV29-1	few	TRBJ2-7	.	CSVEDRGFSSYEQYF	TGCAGCGTTGAAGATCGAGGGTTTTCCTCCTACGAGCAGTACTTC
TRBV10-3	few	TRBJ2-1	.	CAISETNNEQFF	TGTGCCATCAGTGAGACTAACAATGAGCAGTTCTTC